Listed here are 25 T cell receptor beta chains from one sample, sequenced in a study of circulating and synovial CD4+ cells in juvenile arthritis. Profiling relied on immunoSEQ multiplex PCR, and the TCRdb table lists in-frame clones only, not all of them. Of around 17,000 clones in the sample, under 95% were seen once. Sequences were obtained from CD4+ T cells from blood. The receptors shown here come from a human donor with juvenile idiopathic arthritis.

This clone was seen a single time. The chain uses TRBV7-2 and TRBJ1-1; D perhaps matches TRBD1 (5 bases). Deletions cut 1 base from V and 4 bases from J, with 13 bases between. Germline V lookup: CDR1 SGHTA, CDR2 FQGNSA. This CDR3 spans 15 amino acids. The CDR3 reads CASSLVGGKGTEAFF. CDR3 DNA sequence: TGTGCCAGCAGCTTAGTGGGGGGGAAGGGCACTGAAGCTTTCTTT.

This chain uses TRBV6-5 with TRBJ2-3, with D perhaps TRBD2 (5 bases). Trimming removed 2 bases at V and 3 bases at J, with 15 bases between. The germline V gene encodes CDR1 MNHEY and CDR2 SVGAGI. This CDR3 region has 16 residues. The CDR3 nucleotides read TGTGCCAGCAGTTACACCTCTCCGCGGGTTACAGATACGCAGTATTTT. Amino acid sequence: CASSYTSPRVTDTQYF.

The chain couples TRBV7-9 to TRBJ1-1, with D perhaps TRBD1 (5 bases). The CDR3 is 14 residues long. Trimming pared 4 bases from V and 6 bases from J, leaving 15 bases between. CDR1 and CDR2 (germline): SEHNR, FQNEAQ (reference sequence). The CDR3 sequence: CASSSNRGGAEAFF. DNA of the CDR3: TGTGCCAGCAGCTCTAACCGGGGGGGGGCTGAAGCTTTCTTT.

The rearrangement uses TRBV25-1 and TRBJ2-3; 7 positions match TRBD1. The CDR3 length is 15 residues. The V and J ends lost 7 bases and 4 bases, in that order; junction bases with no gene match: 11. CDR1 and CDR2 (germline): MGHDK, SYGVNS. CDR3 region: CASMGDRVLSDTQYF. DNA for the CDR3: TGTGCCAGCATGGGCGACAGGGTGTTGTCAGATACGCAGTATTTT.

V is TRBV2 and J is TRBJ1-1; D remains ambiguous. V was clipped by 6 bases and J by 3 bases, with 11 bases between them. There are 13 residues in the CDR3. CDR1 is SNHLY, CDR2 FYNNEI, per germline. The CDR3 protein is CASSREGYTEAFF. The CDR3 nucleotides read TGTGCCAGCAGCCGAGAGGGTTACACTGAAGCTTTCTTT. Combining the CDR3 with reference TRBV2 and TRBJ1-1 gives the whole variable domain EPEVTQTPSHQVTQMGQEVILRCVPISNHLYFYWYRQILGQKVEFLVSFYNNEISEKSEIFDDQFSVERPDGSNFTLKIRSTKLEDSAMYFCASSREGYTEAFFGQGTRLTVV.

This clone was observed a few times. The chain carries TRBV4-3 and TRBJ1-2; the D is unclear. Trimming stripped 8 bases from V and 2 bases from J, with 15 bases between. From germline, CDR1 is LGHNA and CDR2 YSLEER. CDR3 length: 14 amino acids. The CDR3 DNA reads TGCGCCAGCTCCCGGGAGCCGGTGAACTATGGCTACACCTTC. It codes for CASSREPVNYGYTF.

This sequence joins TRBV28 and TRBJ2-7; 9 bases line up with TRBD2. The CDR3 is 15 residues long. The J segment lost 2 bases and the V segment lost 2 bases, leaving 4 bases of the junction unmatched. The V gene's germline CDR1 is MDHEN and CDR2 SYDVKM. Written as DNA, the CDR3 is TGTGCCAGCAGTTTAACTCTAGCGGGAACCTACGAGCAGTACTTC. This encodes CASSLTLAGTYEQYF.

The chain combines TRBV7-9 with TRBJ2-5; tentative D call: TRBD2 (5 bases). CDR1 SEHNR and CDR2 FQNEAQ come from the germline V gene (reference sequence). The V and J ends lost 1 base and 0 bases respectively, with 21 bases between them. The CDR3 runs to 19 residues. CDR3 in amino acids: CASSLDFRVLDSYQETQYF. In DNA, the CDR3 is TGTGCCAGCAGCTTAGACTTTAGGGTTTTGGACTCGTACCAAGAGACCCAGTACTTC.

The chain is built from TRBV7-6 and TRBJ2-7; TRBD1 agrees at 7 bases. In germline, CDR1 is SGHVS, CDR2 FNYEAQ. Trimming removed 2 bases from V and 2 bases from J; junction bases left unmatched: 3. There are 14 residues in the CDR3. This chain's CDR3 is CASSLSGGTYEQYF. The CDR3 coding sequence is TGTGCCAGCAGCTTATCAGGGGGTACCTACGAGCAGTACTTC.

The CDR3 loop is CASSLSGANTEAFF. The CDR3 region has the DNA TGTGCCAGCAGTTTATCGGGGGCGAACACTGAAGCTTTCTTT. The V call is TRBV27, the J call TRBJ1-1; perhaps TRBD1 as D (6 bases). V lost 0 bases, J lost 1 base, and 6 bases lay in between. In germline, CDR1 is MNHEY, CDR2 SMNVEV (reference sequence). The CDR3 has 14 residues.

The CDR3 DNA is TGCGCCAGCAGCTTGGTGAAGGGAGGAGGGGTCACTGAAGCTTTCTTT. Translating gives CASSLVKGGGVTEAFF. The rearrangement links TRBV5-1 to TRBJ1-1, with D possibly being TRBD1 (5 bases). CDR1 is SGHRS, CDR2 YFSETQ, per germline. This CDR3 has 16 residues. The V end was cut by 0 bases, the J end by 4 bases, with 16 bases between.

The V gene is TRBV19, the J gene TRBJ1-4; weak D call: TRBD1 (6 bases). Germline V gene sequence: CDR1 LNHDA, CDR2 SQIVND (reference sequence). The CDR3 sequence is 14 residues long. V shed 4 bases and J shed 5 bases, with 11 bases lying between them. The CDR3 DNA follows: TGTGCCAGTAGTACGCGACAGGCGAATGAAAAACTGTTTTTT. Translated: CASSTRQANEKLFF.

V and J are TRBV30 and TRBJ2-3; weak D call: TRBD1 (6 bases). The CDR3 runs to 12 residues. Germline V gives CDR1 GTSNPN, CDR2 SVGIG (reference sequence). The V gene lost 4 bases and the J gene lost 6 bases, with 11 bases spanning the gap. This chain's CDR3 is CAWNQGWDTQYF. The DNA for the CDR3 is TGTGCCTGGAACCAGGGGTGGGATACGCAGTATTTT.

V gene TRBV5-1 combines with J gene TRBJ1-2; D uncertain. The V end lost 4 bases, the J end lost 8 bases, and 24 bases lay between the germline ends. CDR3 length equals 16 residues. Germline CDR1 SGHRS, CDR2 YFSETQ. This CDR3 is CASSPLAPGELEGYTF. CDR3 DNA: TGCGCCAGCAGCCCCCTGGCGCCAGGCGAACTTGAGGGCTACACCTTC.

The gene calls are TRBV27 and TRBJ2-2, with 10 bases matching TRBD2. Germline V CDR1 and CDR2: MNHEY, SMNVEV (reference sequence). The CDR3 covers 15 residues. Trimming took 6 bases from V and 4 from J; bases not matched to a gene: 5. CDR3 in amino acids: CASSRAGGPTGELFF. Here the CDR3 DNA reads TGTGCCAGCAGCCGAGCGGGAGGGCCCACCGGGGAGCTGTTTTTT.

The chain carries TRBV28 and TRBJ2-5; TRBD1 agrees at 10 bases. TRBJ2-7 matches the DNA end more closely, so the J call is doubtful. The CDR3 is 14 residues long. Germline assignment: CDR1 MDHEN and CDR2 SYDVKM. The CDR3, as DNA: TGTGCCAGCAGTTCACCGGGACAGGGGTACGAGCAGTACTTC. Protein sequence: CASSSPGQGYEQYF.

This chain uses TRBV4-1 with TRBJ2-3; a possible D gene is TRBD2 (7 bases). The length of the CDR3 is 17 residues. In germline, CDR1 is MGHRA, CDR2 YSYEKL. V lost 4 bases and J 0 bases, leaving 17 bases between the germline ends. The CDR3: CASSLQGSGTSTDTQYF. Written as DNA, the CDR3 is TGCGCCAGCAGCCTTCAGGGGAGCGGGACTAGCACAGATACGCAGTATTTT.

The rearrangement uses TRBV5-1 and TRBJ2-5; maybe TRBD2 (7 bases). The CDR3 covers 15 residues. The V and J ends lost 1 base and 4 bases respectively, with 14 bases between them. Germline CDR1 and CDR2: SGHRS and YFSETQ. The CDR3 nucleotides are TGCGCCAGCAGCTTGCGGGGGGCGTGGGGAGAGACCCAGTACTTC. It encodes CASSLRGAWGETQYF.

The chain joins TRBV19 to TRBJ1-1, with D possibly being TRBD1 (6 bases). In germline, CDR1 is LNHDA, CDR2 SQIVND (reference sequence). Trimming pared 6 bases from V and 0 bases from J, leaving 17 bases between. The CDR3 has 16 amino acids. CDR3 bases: TGTGCCAGTAGCCCGACAGGAGGTGGATTGAACACTGAAGCTTTCTTT. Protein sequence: CASSPTGGGLNTEAFF.

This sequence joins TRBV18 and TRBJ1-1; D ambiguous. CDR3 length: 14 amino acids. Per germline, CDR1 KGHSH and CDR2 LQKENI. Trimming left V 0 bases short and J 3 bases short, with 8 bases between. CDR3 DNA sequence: TGTGCCAGCTCACCACCTTTGGGAGACACTGAAGCTTTCTTT. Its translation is CASSPPLGDTEAFF.

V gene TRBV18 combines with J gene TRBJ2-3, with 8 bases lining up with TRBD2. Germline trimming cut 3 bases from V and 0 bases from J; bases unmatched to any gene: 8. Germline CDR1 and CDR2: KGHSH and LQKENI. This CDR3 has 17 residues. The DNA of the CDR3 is TGTGCCAGCTCACCTCGGGCGGGGGGTACGAGCACAGATACGCAGTATTTT. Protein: CASSPRAGGTSTDTQYF.

The CDR3 here is CASSVATGGTEAFF. CDR3 DNA sequence: TGTGCCAGCAGCGTAGCTACAGGGGGCACTGAAGCTTTCTTT. The rearrangement uses TRBV9 and TRBJ1-1; TRBD1 agrees at 8 bases. This CDR3 region has 14 residues. Trimming removed 0 bases from V and 4 bases from J; junction bases left unmatched: 2. Germline CDR1 SGDLS, CDR2 YYNGEE.

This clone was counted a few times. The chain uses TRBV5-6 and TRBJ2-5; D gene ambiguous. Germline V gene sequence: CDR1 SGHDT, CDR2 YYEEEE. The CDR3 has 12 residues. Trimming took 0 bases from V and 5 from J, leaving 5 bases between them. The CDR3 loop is CASSLAGETQYF. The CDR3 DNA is TGTGCCAGCAGCTTGGCCGGGGAGACCCAGTACTTC.

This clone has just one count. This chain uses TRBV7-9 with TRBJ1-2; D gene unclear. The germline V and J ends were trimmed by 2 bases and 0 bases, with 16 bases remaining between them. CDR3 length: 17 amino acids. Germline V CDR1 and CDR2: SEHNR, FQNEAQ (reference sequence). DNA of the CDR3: TGTGCCAGCAGCTTATACTTATTCGGGAATCCTAACTATGGCTACACCTTC. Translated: CASSLYLFGNPNYGYTF.

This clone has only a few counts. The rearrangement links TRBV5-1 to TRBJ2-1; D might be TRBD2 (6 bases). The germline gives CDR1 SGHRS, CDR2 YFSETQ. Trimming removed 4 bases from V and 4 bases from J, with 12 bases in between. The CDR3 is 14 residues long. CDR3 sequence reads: CASSLPRGYNEQFF. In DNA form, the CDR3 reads TGCGCCAGCAGCCTCCCGCGGGGTTACAATGAGCAGTTCTTC.